Presented here are 31 T cell receptor beta chains from one specimen sequenced in a study of T cell responses to AZD1222 COVID-19 vaccine. Clones were sequenced by immunoSEQ multiplex PCR, and TCRdb holds only the in-frame ones, with some missing. The table shows roughly 100,000 clones, with over 80% occurring only once. The source was peripheral blood, collected on day 0 of AZD1222 vaccination. These TCRs come from an adult in good health.

The chain has TRBV28 and TRBJ1-2, with D maybe TRBD1 (5 bases). The CDR3 runs 13 residues. Germline V gene sequence: CDR1 MDHEN, CDR2 SYDVKM. V lost 5 bases and J lost 5, with 12 bases in between. The CDR3 reads CASSPGRSYGYTF. For the CDR3, the DNA is TGTGCCAGCAGTCCGGGACGGTCTTATGGCTACACCTTC.

This chain joins TRBV10-3 and TRBJ1-2, with 11 bases lining up with TRBD1. Germline V gene sequence: CDR1 ENHRY, CDR2 SYGVKD. The V gene end was trimmed by 0 bases and the J gene end by 7 bases; junction bases not matched to a gene: 4. This CDR3 region has 15 residues. This CDR3 reads CAISESGQGVFGYTF. The CDR3 region has the DNA TGTGCCATCAGTGAGTCGGGACAGGGGGTCTTTGGCTACACCTTC.

The rearrangement links TRBV6-2 or TRBV6-3 to TRBJ1-1; 7 bases match TRBD1. The CDR3 spans 13 residues. The V and J ends lost 5 bases and 7 bases, in that order; junction bases with no gene match: 7. Looked up from germline, CDR1 is MNHEY and CDR2 is SVGEGT. The CDR3 reads CASSQDRSVEAFF. The CDR3, as DNA: TGTGCCAGCAGTCAGGACAGGTCGGTTGAAGCTTTCTTT.

This clone was picked up one time. The chain couples TRBV25-1 to TRBJ1-1, with TRBD1 as a possible D gene (6 bases). This CDR3 has 14 residues. Trimming stripped 6 bases from V and 1 base from J, with 12 bases between. The germline V gene encodes CDR1 MGHDK and CDR2 SYGVNS. The CDR3 DNA reads TGTGCCAGCAGACACGACAGGCCGAACACTGAAGCTTTCTTT. It yields the protein CASRHDRPNTEAFF.

The chain is built from TRBV7-2 and TRBJ1-3; D unresolved. CDR3 length: 15 residues. Germline assignment: CDR1 SGHTA and CDR2 FQGNSA. The V and J ends lost 1 base and 0 bases respectively, with 7 bases between them. This chain's CDR3 is CASSLVLGSGNTIYF. DNA of the CDR3: TGTGCCAGCAGCTTAGTGCTGGGCTCTGGAAACACCATATATTTT.

The rearrangement uses TRBV7-2 and TRBJ2-4; D call uncertain. Germline V gives CDR1 SGHTA, CDR2 FQGNSA. Trimming pared 4 bases from V and 0 bases from J, leaving 13 bases between. The CDR3 covers 16 residues. CDR3 amino acids: CASSSQPISAKNIQYF. DNA of the CDR3: TGTGCCAGCAGCTCCCAACCTATATCAGCCAAAAACATTCAGTACTTC.

The CDR3: CATSPNRGGTLNQPQHF. The CDR3 nucleotides read TGTGCCACCAGCCCCAACCGGGGGGGTACCCTCAATCAGCCCCAGCATTTT. V is TRBV24-1 and J is TRBJ1-5, with a possible D match to TRBD1 (5 bases). In germline, CDR1 is KGHDR, CDR2 SFDVKD. Trimming cost V 7 bases and J 3 bases, with 21 bases left between them. This CDR3 is 17 amino acids long.

This clone has just one count. This chain joins TRBV9 and TRBJ1-2; 7 nucleotides match TRBD1. Germline V gene data show CDR1 as SGDLS and CDR2 as YYNGEE. The CDR3 consists of 13 residues. V lost 4 bases, J lost 4 bases, and 4 bases stayed unmatched. CDR3 protein: CASSPGTAYGYTF. For the CDR3, the DNA is TGTGCCAGCAGCCCAGGGACAGCCTATGGCTACACCTTC.

The rearrangement links TRBV3-1 (or the pseudogene TRBV3-2) to TRBJ1-4; D is unresolved. This CDR3 region has 14 residues. Trimming took 2 bases from V and 3 from J, leaving 7 bases between them. Germline CDR1 LGHDT, CDR2 YNNKEL (reference sequence). CDR3 loop: CASSQRQANEKLFF. The CDR3 nucleotides are TGTGCCAGCAGCCAAAGACAAGCTAATGAAAAACTGTTTTTT.

This chain uses TRBV19 with TRBJ2-7, with D possibly matching TRBD1 (6 bases). Deletions cut 3 bases from V and 6 bases from J, with 15 bases between. Germline CDR1 is LNHDA and CDR2 is SQIVND (reference sequence). CDR3 size: 14 residues. The CDR3 nucleotides read TGTGCCAGTAGTATTAATTCAGGGGTTGGCGAGCAGTACTTC. Protein sequence: CASSINSGVGEQYF. The whole variable domain, filled in from reference TRBV19 and TRBJ2-7, reads DGGITQSPKYLFRKEGQNVTLSCEQNLNHDAMYWYRQDPGQGLRLIYYSQIVNDFQKGDIAEGYSVSREKKESFPLTVTSAQKNPTAFYLCASSINSGVGEQYFGPGTRLTVT.

The CDR3 loop reads CASSIDLVTGTSAYEQYF. As DNA, the CDR3 is TGTGCCAGTAGTATAGATTTGGTTACCGGGACTAGCGCCTACGAGCAGTACTTC. This chain uses TRBV19 with TRBJ2-7; TRBD2 matches at 10 bases. The V gene's germline CDR1 is LNHDA and CDR2 SQIVND (reference sequence). The trim removed 0 bases at V and 2 bases at J, leaving 10 bases unmatched. The CDR3 extends over 18 amino acids. The whole variable domain, filled in from reference TRBV19 and TRBJ2-7, reads DGGITQSPKYLFRKEGQNVTLSCEQNLNHDAMYWYRQDPGQGLRLIYYSQIVNDFQKGDIAEGYSVSREKKESFPLTVTSAQKNPTAFYLCASSIDLVTGTSAYEQYFGPGTRLTVT.

The J gene is TRBJ1-6, the V gene TRBV2; weak D call: TRBD1 (5 bases). V gave up 6 bases and J gave up 1 base, with 13 bases separating them. This CDR3 has 16 residues. Looked up from germline, CDR1 is SNHLY and CDR2 is FYNNEI. CDR3 sequence reads: CASRGRGGSYNSPLHF. CDR3 DNA sequence: TGTGCCAGCAGGGGAAGGGGAGGATCCTATAATTCACCCCTCCACTTT.

The V gene is TRBV14, the J gene TRBJ2-7; 14 bases align to TRBD2. CDR3 length: 19 amino acids. Looked up from germline, CDR1 is SGHDN and CDR2 is FVKESK. With 5 bases clipped from V and 4 bases from J, the junction kept 16 bases outside the gene matches. The CDR3 is CASSSLGGTSGGKRYEQYF. CDR3 DNA: TGTGCCAGCAGCTCATTAGGAGGGACTAGCGGGGGTAAAAGGTACGAGCAGTACTTC.

This clone was recorded only once. This chain connects TRBV11-2 to TRBJ2-1; the D gene is possibly TRBD1 (5 bases). The CDR3 sequence is 14 residues long. V was cut by 5 bases and J by 4 bases, with 12 bases left in between. In germline, CDR1 is SGHAT, CDR2 FQNNGV. The chain's CDR3 is CASSPPRGYNEQFF. CDR3 bases: TGTGCCAGCAGCCCCCCAAGGGGATACAATGAGCAGTTCTTC.

The CDR3, as DNA: TGCGCCAGCAGATCCCTGGTAGCGGGGGCGATCAATGAGCAGTTCTTC. Translation: CASRSLVAGAINEQFF. The chain uses TRBV5-1 and TRBJ2-1, with TRBD2 matching 9 bases. The CDR3 runs to 16 residues. Per the germline V gene, CDR1 is SGHRS and CDR2 is YFSETQ. Unmatched junction bases numbered 12, after V lost 5 bases and J lost 6 bases.

This chain uses TRBV3-1 (or the pseudogene TRBV3-2) with TRBJ2-2; 7 bases agree with TRBD1. Germline CDR1 reads LGHDT; CDR2 reads YNNKEL (reference sequence). The trim removed 1 base at V and 6 bases at J, leaving 5 bases unmatched. CDR3 size: 15 residues. CDR3 sequence: CASSQGQGSPGELFF. CDR3 in DNA: TGTGCCAGCAGCCAAGGACAGGGTAGCCCCGGGGAGCTGTTTTTT.

Concerning this clone itself: The sample holds other DNA sequences that translate to the same CDR3. The chain links TRBV7-9 to TRBJ1-1, with D perhaps TRBD1 (5 bases). Germline V gene lookup returns CDR1 SEHNR and CDR2 FQNEAQ (reference sequence). The CDR3 runs to 13 residues. With 2 bases removed from V and 4 bases from J, the gap between germline ends came to 8 bases. CDR3 residues: CASSLTGGTEAFF. CDR3 in DNA: TGTGCCAGCAGCTTAACGGGGGGCACTGAAGCTTTCTTT.

The V call is TRBV5-5, the J call TRBJ1-1, with a tentative D call TRBD1 (6 bases). From germline, CDR1 is SGHKS and CDR2 YYEKEE (reference sequence). The CDR3 runs to 14 residues. V was pared by 3 bases and J by 2 bases, with 11 bases between. CDR3 bases: TGTGCCAGCAGCTCAAGGGGGGGAAACACTGAAGCTTTCTTT. Its protein is CASSSRGGNTEAFF. Full variable domain (missing parts from reference TRBV5-5 and TRBJ1-1): DAGVTQSPTHLIKTRGQQVTLRCSPISGHKSVSWYQQVLGQGPQFIFQYYEKEERGRGNFPDRFSARQFPNYSSELNVNALLLGDSALYLCASSSRGGNTEAFFGQGTRLTVV.

The chain combines TRBV6-5 with TRBJ1-6; tentatively, D is TRBD1 (5 bases). The CDR3 runs 15 residues. V lost 6 bases and J lost 2, with 11 bases in between. Germline assignment: CDR1 MNHEY and CDR2 SVGAGI. CDR3 nucleotide sequence: TGTGCCAGCAGCGGCGGGACGGCCTATAATTCACCCCTCCACTTT. It encodes CASSGGTAYNSPLHF.

The V call is TRBV7-2, the J call TRBJ1-3; 7 bases line up with TRBD1. Germline V gene lookup returns CDR1 SGHTA and CDR2 FQGNSA. Losses at the gene ends were 5 bases for V and 4 bases for J; bases not matched to a gene: 5. CDR3 length equals 14 residues. The CDR3 DNA follows: TGTGCCAGCAGCATCCGGGACAGAGGAAACACCATATATTTT. As protein: CASSIRDRGNTIYF.

This sequence joins TRBV4-3 and TRBJ2-3, with 8 bases lining up with TRBD2. The germline V gene encodes CDR1 LGHNA and CDR2 YSLEER. V shed 1 base, J shed 7 bases, and the junction held 19 bases outside the gene matches. The CDR3 covers 19 residues. This CDR3 reads CASSQGSPQGGGPSYTQYF. The CDR3 DNA follows: TGCGCCAGCAGCCAAGGAAGCCCCCAAGGCGGGGGGCCCTCTTATACGCAGTATTTT.

The J gene is TRBJ1-4, the V gene TRBV6-2 or TRBV6-3, with 9 positions matching TRBD1. The junction had 11 bases not matched to a gene; V was cut back by 6 bases and J by 6 bases. Per the germline V gene, CDR1 is MNHEY and CDR2 is SVGEGT. This CDR3 has 16 residues. The CDR3 region is CASSPDPGQGDEKLFF. The CDR3 bases are TGTGCCAGCAGCCCTGACCCGGGACAGGGTGATGAAAAACTGTTTTTT.

This rearrangement joins TRBV12-3 or TRBV12-4 to TRBJ1-3; tentative D call: TRBD1 (6 bases). Between the trimmed V and J ends, which lost 2 bases and 7 bases, there was a span of 9 bases. The CDR3 has 13 residues. In DNA, the CDR3 is TGTGCCAGCAGTTTAACCAGGGGCAACACCATATATTTT. Amino acids: CASSLTRGNTIYF.

CDR3 nucleotides: TGCAGCGCTACGACAGGGGGTTTCACAGATACGCAGTATTTT. This gives the protein CSATTGGFTDTQYF. The chain carries TRBV29-1 and TRBJ2-3; TRBD1 agrees at 9 bases. Trimming removed 7 bases from V and 2 bases from J; junction bases left unmatched: 7. The CDR3 is 14 amino acids. CDR1 and CDR2 from the germline V gene are SQVTM and ANQGSEA.

J is TRBJ1-2 and V is TRBV7-9; the D is unclear. The CDR3 is 14 residues long. The V gene's germline CDR1 is SEHNR and CDR2 FQNEAQ (reference sequence). With 2 bases removed from V and 1 base from J, the gap between germline ends came to 8 bases. Here the CDR3 reads CASSLMTDNYGYTF. The DNA for the CDR3 is TGTGCCAGCAGCTTAATGACCGATAACTATGGCTACACCTTC.

The chain recombines TRBV30 with TRBJ2-7; D gene unclear. Trimming pared 3 bases from V and 1 base from J, leaving 19 bases between. CDR1 and CDR2 from the germline V gene are GTSNPN and SVGIG (reference sequence). The CDR3 contains 16 residues. CDR3: CAWRHRLGLGSYEQYF. CDR3 bases: TGTGCCTGGAGGCACAGACTTGGGCTTGGATCCTACGAGCAGTACTTC. Full variable domain (missing parts from reference TRBV30 and TRBJ2-7): SQTIHQWPATLVQPVGSPLSLECTVEGTSNPNLYWYRQAAGRGLQLLFYSVGIGQISSEVPQNLSASRPQDRQFILSSKKLLLSDSGFYLCAWRHRLGLGSYEQYFGPGTRLTVT.

This chain joins TRBV18 and TRBJ2-2, with D possibly being TRBD2 (5 bases). The CDR3 loop spans 16 amino acids. V shed 0 bases and J shed 5 bases, with 13 bases lying between them. Germline loops: CDR1 KGHSH, CDR2 LQKENI. For the CDR3, the DNA is TGTGCCAGCTCACCACCTAACGGGATAGGGACCGGGGAGCTGTTTTTT. It encodes CASSPPNGIGTGELFF.

The chain recombines TRBV7-3 with TRBJ1-1; TRBD1 might be the D (5 bases). Trimming cost V 6 bases and J 6 bases, with 14 bases left between them. Germline lookup yields CDR1 SGHTA and CDR2 FQGTGA. The CDR3 runs to 13 residues. The CDR3: CASRRPGGSEAFF. In DNA, the CDR3 is TGTGCCAGCAGACGACCCGGGGGTTCTGAAGCTTTCTTT.

The rearrangement joins TRBV18 to TRBJ1-5, with TRBD1 matching 10 bases. Germline CDR1 reads KGHSH; CDR2 reads LQKENI. V lost 6 bases and J lost 0; bases outside the gene matches: 8. CDR3 size: 17 residues. The CDR3 DNA sequence: TGTGCCAGCTCGACCCGGGACAGGGGTTATAGCAATCAGCCCCAGCATTTT. Its translation is CASSTRDRGYSNQPQHF.

This rearrangement joins TRBV5-1 to TRBJ1-2; D unresolved. Germline V lookup: CDR1 SGHRS, CDR2 YFSETQ. The CDR3 covers 15 residues. V lost 1 base to trimming and J lost 3 bases, with 13 bases between them. CDR3 coding DNA: TGCGCCAGCAGCTTGAGTTCGGATTGGGACTATGGCTACACCTTC. Residues: CASSLSSDWDYGYTF.

The chain links TRBV19 to TRBJ1-4, with a possible D match to TRBD1 (5 bases). CDR1 and CDR2 from the germline V gene are LNHDA and SQIVND (reference sequence). The CDR3 length is 16 residues. Deletions cut 2 bases from V and 7 bases from J, with 17 bases between. CDR3 bases: TGTGCCAGTAGTATAACGTCCGGGGCCCTAGGTGAAAAACTGTTTTTT. Amino acid sequence: CASSITSGALGEKLFF.